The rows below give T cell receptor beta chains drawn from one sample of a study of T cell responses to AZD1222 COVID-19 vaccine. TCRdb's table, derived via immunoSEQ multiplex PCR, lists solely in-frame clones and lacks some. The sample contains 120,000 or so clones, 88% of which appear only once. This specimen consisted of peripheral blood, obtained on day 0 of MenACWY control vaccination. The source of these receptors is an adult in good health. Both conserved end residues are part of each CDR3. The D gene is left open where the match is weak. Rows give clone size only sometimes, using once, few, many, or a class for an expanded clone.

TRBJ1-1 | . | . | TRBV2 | CASTGNTEAFF | TGTGCCAGCACCGGGAACACTGAAGCTTTCTTT
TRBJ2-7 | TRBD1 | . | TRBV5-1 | CASRQGDEQYF | TGCGCCAGTAGACAGGGGGACGAGCAGTACTTC
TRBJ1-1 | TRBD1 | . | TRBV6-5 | CASRDRVMNTEAFF | TGTGCCAGCCGGGACAGAGTCATGAACACTGAAGCTTTCTTT
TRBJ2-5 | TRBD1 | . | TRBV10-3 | CAISASQGAQETQYF | TGTGCCATCAGTGCGAGCCAGGGGGCCCAAGAGACCCAGTACTTC
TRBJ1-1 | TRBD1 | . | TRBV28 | CASSDRVLTEAFF | TGTGCCAGCAGTGACAGGGTTCTCACTGAAGCTTTCTTT
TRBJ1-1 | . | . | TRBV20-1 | CSAEPRDETFF | TGCAGTGCAGAACCTCGGGACGAGACTTTCTTT
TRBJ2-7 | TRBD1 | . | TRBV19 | CASSPRDRAEQYF | TGTGCCAGTAGTCCCCGGGACAGGGCCGAGCAGTACTTC
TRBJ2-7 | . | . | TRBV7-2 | CASSLGWRPTLEQYF | TGTGCCAGCAGCTTAGGATGGCGGCCCACCTTGGAGCAGTACTTC
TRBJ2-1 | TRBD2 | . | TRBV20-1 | CSASRSGRARNEQFF | TGCAGTGCTAGTCGTAGCGGGAGGGCCCGGAATGAGCAGTTCTTC
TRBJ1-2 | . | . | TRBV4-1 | CASSPRPEGRNYGYTF | TGCGCCAGCAGCCCCCGGCCAGAAGGACGTAACTATGGCTACACCTTC
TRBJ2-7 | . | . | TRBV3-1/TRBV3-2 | CASSRRESYLSNYEQYF | TGTGCCAGCAGCCGCAGGGAAAGCTACTTATCGAACTACGAGCAGTACTTC
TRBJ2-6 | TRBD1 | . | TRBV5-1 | CASSPGQPGANVLTF | TGCGCCAGCAGCCCGGGACAGCCCGGGGCCAACGTCCTGACTTTC
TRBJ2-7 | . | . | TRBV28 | CASSLRVYEQYF | TGTGCCAGCAGTTTAAGGGTCTACGAGCAGTACTTC
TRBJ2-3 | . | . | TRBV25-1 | CASSDSRPPDTQYF | TGTGCCAGCAGTGATTCCCGCCCCCCGGATACGCAGTATTTT
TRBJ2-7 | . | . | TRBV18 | CASSLVQEPSYEQYF | TGTGCCAGCTCACTAGTCCAGGAGCCCTCCTACGAGCAGTACTTC
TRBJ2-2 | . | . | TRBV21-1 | CASSIRLAGGVGTGELFF | TGTGCCAGCAGCATCCGACTAGCGGGAGGGGTAGGGACCGGGGAGCTGTTTTTT
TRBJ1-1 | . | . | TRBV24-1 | CATSEGAEAFF | TGTGCCACCAGTGAGGGGGCGGAAGCTTTCTTT
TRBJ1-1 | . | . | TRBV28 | CASSSIEGGSPEAFF | TGTGCCAGCAGTTCAATAGAGGGGGGCAGTCCTGAAGCTTTCTTT
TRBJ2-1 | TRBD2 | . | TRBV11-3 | CASSLYAGGKNEQFF | TGTGCCAGCAGCTTATATGCGGGAGGGAAGAATGAGCAGTTCTTC
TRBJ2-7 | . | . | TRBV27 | CASSFKGNEQYF | TGTGCCAGCAGTTTCAAGGGGAACGAGCAGTACTTC
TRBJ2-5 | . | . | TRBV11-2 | CASSSHRETQYF | TGTGCCAGCAGCTCACATAGGGAGACCCAGTACTTC
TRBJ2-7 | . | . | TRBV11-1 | CASSLRDGYEQYF | TGTGCCAGCAGCCTAAGGGACGGCTACGAGCAGTACTTC
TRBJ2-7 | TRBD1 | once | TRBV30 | CAWNRDRDGEQYF | TGTGCCTGGAACCGGGACAGGGACGGCGAGCAGTACTTC
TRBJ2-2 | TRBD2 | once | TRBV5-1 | CASSSGSTGELFF | TGCGCCAGCAGTAGCGGGAGTACCGGGGAGCTGTTTTTT
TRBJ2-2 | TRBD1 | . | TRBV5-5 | CASIGTGPMTGELFF | TGTGCCAGCATCGGGACAGGCCCAATGACCGGGGAGCTGTTTTTT
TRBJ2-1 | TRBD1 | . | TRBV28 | CASSSRTGFINEQFF | TGTGCCAGCAGTTCGAGGACAGGGTTTATCAATGAGCAGTTCTTC
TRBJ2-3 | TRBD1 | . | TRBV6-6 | CASSPFGTGKRVGDTQYF | TGTGCCAGCAGTCCTTTTGGGACAGGGAAAAGGGTAGGAGATACGCAGTATTTT
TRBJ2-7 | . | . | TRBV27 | CASSSPGYEQYF | TGTGCCAGCAGTTCCCCAGGTTATGAGCAGTACTTC
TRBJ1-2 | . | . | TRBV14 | CASSEQGLYGYTF | TGTGCCAGCAGCGAACAGGGCCTCTATGGCTACACCTTC
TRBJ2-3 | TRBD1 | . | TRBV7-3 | CASSPRGRGADTQYF | TGTGCCAGCAGCCCCAGGGGGAGAGGGGCAGATACGCAGTATTTT
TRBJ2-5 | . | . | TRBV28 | CASSSLRGDKETQYF | TGTGCCAGCAGTTCCCTCCGGGGAGACAAAGAGACCCAGTACTTC
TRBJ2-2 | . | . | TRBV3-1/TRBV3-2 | CASSQNTLTGELFF | TGTGCCAGCAGCCAGAACACCCTCACCGGGGAGCTGTTTTTT
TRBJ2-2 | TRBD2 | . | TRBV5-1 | CASSWPVTSGANTGELFF | TGCGCCAGCAGCTGGCCGGTGACTAGCGGAGCGAACACCGGGGAGCTGTTTTTT
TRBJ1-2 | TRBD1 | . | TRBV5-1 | CASSRGQGEGYTF | TGCGCCAGCAGCCGGGGACAGGGAGAAGGCTACACCTTC
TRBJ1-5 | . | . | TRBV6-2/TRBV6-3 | CASSYSSSVGNQPQHF | TGTGCCAGCAGTTACTCGTCGAGCGTAGGCAATCAGCCCCAGCATTTT
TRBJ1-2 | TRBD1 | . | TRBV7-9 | CASSVGTGGGYGYTF | TGTGCCAGCAGCGTCGGGACAGGGGGTGGCTATGGCTACACCTTC
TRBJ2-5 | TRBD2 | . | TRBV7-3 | CASSPLAGGHETQYF | TGTGCCAGCAGCCCGCTAGCGGGAGGGCACGAGACCCAGTACTTC
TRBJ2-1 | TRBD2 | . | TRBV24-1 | CATSDSSGRAKFF | TGTGCCACCAGTGATTCTAGCGGGAGGGCAAAGTTCTTC